This T cell receptor (beta chain) appears in the sequencing data of a study of identical twins. Study observations and caveats: Partly confounded zero-insertion analyses could result from invariant MAIT and iNKT cells.

V dropped 3 bases and J dropped 4; count of bases not matched to a gene: 14. Germline V gene data show CDR1 as SGHAT and CDR2 as FQNNGV. The CDR3 runs 18 residues. Healthy Caucasians were all of the donors. Each CDR3 protein is one row after TCRdb ran MiXCR on the 5' RACE reads. The table lists 150,000 or so distinct CDR3 sequences, 3% to 4.5% of them singletons. This clonotype was picked up many times. No antigen is known for it. The chain links TRBV11-2 to TRBJ2-1, with 8 bases that match TRBD2. This TCR came from a man aged 18 to 29 in good health. The specimen sequenced was memory T cells sorted from blood. For the CDR3, the DNA is TGTGCCAGCAGCTTGAGGGTGAGAGCGTCGGGGGGGTACAATGAGCAGTTCTTC. The encoded protein is CASSLRVRASGGYNEQFF. Complete variable domain (other parts from reference TRBV11-2 and TRBJ2-1): EAGVAQSPRYKIIEKRQSVAFWCNPISGHATLYWYQQILGQGPKLLIQFQNNGVVDDSQLPKDRFSAERLKGVDSTLKIQPAKLEDSAVYLCASSLRVRASGGYNEQFFGPGTRLTVL.